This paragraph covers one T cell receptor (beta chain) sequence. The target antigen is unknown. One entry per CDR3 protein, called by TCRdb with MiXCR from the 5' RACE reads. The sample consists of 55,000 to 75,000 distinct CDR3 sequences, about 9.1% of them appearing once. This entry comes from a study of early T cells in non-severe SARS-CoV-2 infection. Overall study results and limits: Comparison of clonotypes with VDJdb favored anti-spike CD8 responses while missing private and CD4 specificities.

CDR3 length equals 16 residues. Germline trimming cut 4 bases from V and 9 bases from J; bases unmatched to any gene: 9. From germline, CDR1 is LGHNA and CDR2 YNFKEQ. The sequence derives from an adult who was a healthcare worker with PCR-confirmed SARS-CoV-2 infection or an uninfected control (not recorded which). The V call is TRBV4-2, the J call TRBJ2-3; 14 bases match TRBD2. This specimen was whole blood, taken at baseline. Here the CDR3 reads CASSPLRGLAGDTQYF. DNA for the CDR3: TGTGCCAGCAGCCCCCTCCGGGGACTAGCGGGAGACACGCAGTATTTT.